Here is one T cell receptor (beta chain) with its context. Its target is not known. Repertoires were generated with immunoSEQ multiplex PCR, while TCRdb's copy carries only in-frame clones and drops some. Of under 150,000 clones listed, roughly 89% were seen once; the top ten hold approximately 2%. This sample is drawn from a study of cytomegalovirus exposure and HLA in healthy donors. General study findings and limits: Later, an analysis found that TCR clusters from the first cohort tended to co-occur in the 120 validation repertoires.

Looked up from germline, CDR1 is MDHEN and CDR2 is SYDVKM. Between the trimmed V and J ends, which lost 4 bases and 2 bases, there was a span of 15 bases. This CDR3 has 15 amino acids. The rearrangement links TRBV28 to TRBJ2-7; D possibly corresponds to TRBD2 (5 bases). The TCR originated in a woman aged 18-30 years in good health and CMV-seronegative. Sequenced sample: PBMCs. This CDR3 reads CASSSPWGDPYEQYF. Here the CDR3 DNA reads TGTGCCAGCAGTTCGCCCTGGGGAGACCCCTACGAGCAGTACTTC.